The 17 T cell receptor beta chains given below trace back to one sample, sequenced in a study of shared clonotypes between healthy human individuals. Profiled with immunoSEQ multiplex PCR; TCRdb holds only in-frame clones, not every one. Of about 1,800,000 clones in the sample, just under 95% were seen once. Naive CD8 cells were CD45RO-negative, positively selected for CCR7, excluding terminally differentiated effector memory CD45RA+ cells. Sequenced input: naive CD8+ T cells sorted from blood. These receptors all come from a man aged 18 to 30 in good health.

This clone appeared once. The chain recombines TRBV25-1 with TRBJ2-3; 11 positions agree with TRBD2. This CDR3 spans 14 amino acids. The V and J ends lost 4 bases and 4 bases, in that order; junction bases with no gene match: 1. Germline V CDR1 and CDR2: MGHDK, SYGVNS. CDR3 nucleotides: TGTGCCAGCAGTGGACTAGCGGGGTCAGATACGCAGTATTTT. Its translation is CASSGLAGSDTQYF.

The CDR3 sequence is CATSLPWTLSNQPQHF. The CDR3 DNA reads as TGTGCCACCAGCCTCCCCTGGACACTTAGCAATCAGCCCCAGCATTTT. This chain connects TRBV15 to TRBJ1-5, with a possible D match to TRBD1 (5 bases). The CDR3 consists of 16 residues. Per germline, CDR1 LNHNV and CDR2 YYDKDF (reference sequence). V lost 5 bases to trimming and J lost 0 bases, with 14 bases between them.

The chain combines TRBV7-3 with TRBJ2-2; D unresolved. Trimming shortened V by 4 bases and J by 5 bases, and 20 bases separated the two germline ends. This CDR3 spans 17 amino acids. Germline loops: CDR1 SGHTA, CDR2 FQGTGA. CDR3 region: CASSSLGLLGDTGELFF. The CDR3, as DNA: TGTGCCAGCAGCTCCCTCGGGCTCCTTGGGGATACCGGGGAGCTGTTTTTT. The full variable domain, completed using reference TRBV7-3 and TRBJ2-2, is GAGVSQTPSNKVTEKGKYVELRCDPISGHTALYWYRQSLGQGPEFLIYFQGTGAADDSGLPNDRFFAVRPEGSVSTLKIQRTERGDSAVYLCASSSLGLLGDTGELFFGEGSRLTVL.

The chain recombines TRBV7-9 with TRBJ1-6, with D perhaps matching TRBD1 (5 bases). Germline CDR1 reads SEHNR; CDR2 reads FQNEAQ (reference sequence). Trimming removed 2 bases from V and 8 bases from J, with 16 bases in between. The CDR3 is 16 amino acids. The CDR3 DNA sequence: TGTGCCAGCAGCTTAAATTTGGTTGGGGGAGATTCACCCCTCCACTTT. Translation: CASSLNLVGGDSPLHF.

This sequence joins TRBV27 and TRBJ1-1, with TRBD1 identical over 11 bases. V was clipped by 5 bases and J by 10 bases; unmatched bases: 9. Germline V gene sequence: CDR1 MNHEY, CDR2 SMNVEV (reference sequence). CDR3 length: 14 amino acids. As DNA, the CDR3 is TGTGCCAGCAGTGGGACAGGGGGACCGAGGCCAGCTTTCTTT. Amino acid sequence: CASSGTGGPRPAFF.

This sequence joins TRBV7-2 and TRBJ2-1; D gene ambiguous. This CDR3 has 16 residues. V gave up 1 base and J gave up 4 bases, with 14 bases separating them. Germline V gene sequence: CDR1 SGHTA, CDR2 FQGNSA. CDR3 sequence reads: CASSLVPADLYNEQFF. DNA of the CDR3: TGTGCCAGCAGCTTAGTTCCGGCGGACCTTTACAATGAGCAGTTCTTC.

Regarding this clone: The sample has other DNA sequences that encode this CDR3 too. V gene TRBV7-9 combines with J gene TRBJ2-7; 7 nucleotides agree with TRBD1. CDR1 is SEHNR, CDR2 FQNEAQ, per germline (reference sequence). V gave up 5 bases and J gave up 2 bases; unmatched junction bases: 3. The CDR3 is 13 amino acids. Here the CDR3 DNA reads TGTGCCAGCAGCGGTGGGACAGCCTACGAGCAGTACTTC. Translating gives CASSGGTAYEQYF.

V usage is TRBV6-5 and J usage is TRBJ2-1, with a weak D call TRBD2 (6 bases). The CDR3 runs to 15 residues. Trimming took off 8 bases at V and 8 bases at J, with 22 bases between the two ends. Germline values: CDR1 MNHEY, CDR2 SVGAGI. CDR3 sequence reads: CASGLTSYGLHEQFF. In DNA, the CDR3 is TGTGCCAGCGGCCTGACTAGTTATGGACTCCATGAGCAGTTCTTC.

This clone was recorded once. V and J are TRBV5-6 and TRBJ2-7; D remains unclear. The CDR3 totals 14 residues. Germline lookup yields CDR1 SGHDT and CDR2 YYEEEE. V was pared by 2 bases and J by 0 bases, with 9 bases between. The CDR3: CASSFSRSSYEQYF. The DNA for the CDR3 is TGTGCCAGCAGCTTTTCCAGGAGCTCCTACGAGCAGTACTTC.

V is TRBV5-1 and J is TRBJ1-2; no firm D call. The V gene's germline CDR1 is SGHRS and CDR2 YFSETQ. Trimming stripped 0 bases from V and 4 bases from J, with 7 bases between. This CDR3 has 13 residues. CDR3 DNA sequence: TGCGCCAGCAGCTTGGCACGCAGCTATGGCTACACCTTC. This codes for CASSLARSYGYTF.

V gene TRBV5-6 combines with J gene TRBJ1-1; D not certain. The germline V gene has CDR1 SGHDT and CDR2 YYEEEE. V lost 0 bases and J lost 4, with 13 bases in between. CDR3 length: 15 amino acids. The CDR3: CASSLDSQWGTEAFF. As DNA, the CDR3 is TGTGCCAGCAGCTTGGACAGCCAATGGGGCACTGAAGCTTTCTTT. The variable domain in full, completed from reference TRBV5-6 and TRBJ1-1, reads DAGVTQSPTHLIKTRGQQVTLRCSPKSGHDTVSWYQQALGQGPQFIFQYYEEEERQRGNFPDRFSGHQFPNYSSELNVNALLLGDSALYLCASSLDSQWGTEAFFGQGTRLTVV.

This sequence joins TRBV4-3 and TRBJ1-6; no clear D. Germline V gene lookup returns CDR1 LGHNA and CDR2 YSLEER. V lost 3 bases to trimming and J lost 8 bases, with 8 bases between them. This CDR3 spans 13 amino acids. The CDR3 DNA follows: TGCGCCAGCAGCCACGGGCCGGATTCACCCCTCCACTTT. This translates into CASSHGPDSPLHF.

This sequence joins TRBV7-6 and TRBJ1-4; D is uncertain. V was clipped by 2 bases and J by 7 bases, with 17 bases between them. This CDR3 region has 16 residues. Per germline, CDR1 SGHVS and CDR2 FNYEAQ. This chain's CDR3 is CASSLLMWSWAEKLFF. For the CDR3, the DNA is TGTGCCAGCAGCTTATTAATGTGGAGTTGGGCTGAAAAACTGTTTTTT.

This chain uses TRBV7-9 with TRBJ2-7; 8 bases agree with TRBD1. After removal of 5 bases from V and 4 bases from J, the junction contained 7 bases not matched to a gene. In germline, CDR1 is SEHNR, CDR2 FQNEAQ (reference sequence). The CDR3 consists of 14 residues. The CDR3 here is CASSGLTGAYEQYF. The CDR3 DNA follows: TGTGCCAGCAGCGGTTTGACAGGGGCTTACGAGCAGTACTTC.

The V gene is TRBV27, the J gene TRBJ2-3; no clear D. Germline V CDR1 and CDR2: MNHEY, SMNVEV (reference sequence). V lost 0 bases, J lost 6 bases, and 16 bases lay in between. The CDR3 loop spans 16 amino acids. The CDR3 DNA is TGTGCCAGCAGTTTATCTAGTACACCCCCCGTGGATACGCAGTATTTT. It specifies CASSLSSTPPVDTQYF.

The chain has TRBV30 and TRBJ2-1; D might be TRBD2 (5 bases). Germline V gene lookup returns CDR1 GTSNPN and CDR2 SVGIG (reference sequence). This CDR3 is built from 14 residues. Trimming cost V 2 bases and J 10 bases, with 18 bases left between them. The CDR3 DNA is TGTGCCTGGAGTCGGACTGGGCCTTACGAGGAGCAGTTCTTC. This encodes CAWSRTGPYEEQFF. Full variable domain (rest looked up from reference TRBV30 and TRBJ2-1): SQTIHQWPATLVQPVGSPLSLECTVEGTSNPNLYWYRQAAGRGLQLLFYSVGIGQISSEVPQNLSASRPQDRQFILSSKKLLLSDSGFYLCAWSRTGPYEEQFFGPGTRLTVL.

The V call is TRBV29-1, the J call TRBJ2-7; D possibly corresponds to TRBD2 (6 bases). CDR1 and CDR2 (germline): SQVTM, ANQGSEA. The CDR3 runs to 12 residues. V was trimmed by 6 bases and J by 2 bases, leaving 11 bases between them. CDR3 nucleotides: TGCAGCGTGCGGGACCCGACCTACGAGCAGTACTTC. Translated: CSVRDPTYEQYF.